This T cell receptor (beta chain) was sequenced for a study of blood T cells in healthy people across ages. The overall study: Template switching captured about one barcoded beta molecule per two T cells.

This clonotype was observed many times. The CDR3 is 16 residues long. Germline CDR1 reads DFQATT; CDR2 reads SNEGSKA (reference sequence). V lost 1 base and J 2 bases, leaving 16 bases between the germline ends. Using a J-beta primer mix together with a sample-barcoded 5' primer, a second PCR was run for roughly 6 to 12 cycles. TCRdb reprocessed the 5' RACE reads via MiXCR and lists one record per CDR3 protein. The data show about 700,000 distinct CDR3 sequences, roughly 30% seen once. This TCR was sampled from an elderly woman in good health. Sample: blood. The rearrangement links TRBV20-1 to TRBJ2-3, with a weak D call TRBD2 (5 bases). CDR3 DNA sequence: TGCAGTGCTAGAGGGGCCCTAGCCCCTCTCACAGATACGCAGTATTTT. This encodes CSARGALAPLTDTQYF.